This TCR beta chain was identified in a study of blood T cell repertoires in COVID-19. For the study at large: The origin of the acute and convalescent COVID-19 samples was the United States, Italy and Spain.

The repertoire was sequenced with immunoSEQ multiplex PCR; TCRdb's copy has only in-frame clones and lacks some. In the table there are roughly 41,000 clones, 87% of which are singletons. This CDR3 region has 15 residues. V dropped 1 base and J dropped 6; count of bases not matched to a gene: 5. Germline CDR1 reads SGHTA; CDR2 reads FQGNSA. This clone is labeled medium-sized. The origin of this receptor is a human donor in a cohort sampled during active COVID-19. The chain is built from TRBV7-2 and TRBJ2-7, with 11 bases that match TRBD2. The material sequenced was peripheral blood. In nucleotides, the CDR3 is TGTGCCAGCAGCTTAGAGGCGGGACTAGCGGTCGAGCAGTACTTC. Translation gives CASSLEAGLAVEQYF.